One sample yielded the 5 T cell receptor beta chains listed below, sequenced in a study of cytomegalovirus exposure and HLA in healthy donors. In the PCR, 60 Vbeta and 13 Jbeta primers were used. Only in-frame clones appear in the TCRdb table, and some are missing; sequencing was by immunoSEQ multiplex PCR. The sample shows 50,000 or so clones, 65% to 80% of them seen only once. The sequencing input was PBMCs. These receptor sequences come from a woman between 45 and 65 years old in good health and CMV-seronegative.

The V and J genes are TRBV7-2 and TRBJ2-7, with 8 nucleotides matching TRBD1. The germline gives CDR1 SGHTA, CDR2 FQGNSA. V shed 6 bases, J shed 0 bases, and the junction held 7 bases outside the gene matches. This CDR3 is built from 15 residues. The CDR3 spells CASRPDRDFSYEQYF. The CDR3, as DNA: TGTGCCAGCAGACCGGACAGGGACTTCTCCTACGAGCAGTACTTC.

CDR3 bases: TGTGCCAGCAGTCCTGGACAGGGGGCAGCGTCGTACACCTTC. Its protein is CASSPGQGAASYTF. The chain employs TRBV28 and TRBJ1-2; 11 positions match TRBD1. There are 14 residues in the CDR3. Trimming cost V 5 bases and J 11 bases; bases outside gene matches: 10. Germline values: CDR1 MDHEN, CDR2 SYDVKM.

To note about this clone: At one of its ends the junction is not consistent with the germline gene, which may arise from a read error. The rearrangement uses TRBV7-7 and TRBJ2-1, with D maybe TRBD2 (5 bases). Looked up from germline, CDR1 is SSHAT and CDR2 is FNYEAQ (reference sequence). This CDR3 has 15 amino acids. This chain's CDR3 is CASSKDFTEANEQFF. CDR3 nucleotide sequence: TGTGCTAGCAGCAAAGACTTTACGGAGGCTAATGAGCAGTTCTTC. Complete variable domain (other parts from reference TRBV7-7 and TRBJ2-1): GAGVSQSPRYKVTKRGQDVTLRCDPISSHATLYWYQQALGQGPEFLTYFNYEAQPDKSGLPSDRFSAERPEGSISTLTIQRTEQRDSAMYRCASSKDFTEANEQFFGPGTRLTVL.

J is TRBJ1-4 and V is TRBV1. TRBV1 is a known pseudogene. This CDR3 has 13 residues. The CDR3, as DNA: TGCACCAGCAGCCCGATAGTGTGCGAAAAACTGTTTTTT. Amino acid sequence: CTSSPIVCEKLFF.

The chain couples TRBV30 to TRBJ1-3, with D maybe TRBD1 (5 bases). Trimming removed 0 bases at V and 0 bases at J, with 12 bases between. The CDR3 spans 16 residues. In germline, CDR1 is GTSNPN, CDR2 SVGIG (reference sequence). The CDR3 loop reads CAWSVVRGSSGNTIYF. CDR3 nucleotides: TGTGCCTGGAGTGTTGTTCGGGGGTCCTCTGGAAACACCATATATTTT.